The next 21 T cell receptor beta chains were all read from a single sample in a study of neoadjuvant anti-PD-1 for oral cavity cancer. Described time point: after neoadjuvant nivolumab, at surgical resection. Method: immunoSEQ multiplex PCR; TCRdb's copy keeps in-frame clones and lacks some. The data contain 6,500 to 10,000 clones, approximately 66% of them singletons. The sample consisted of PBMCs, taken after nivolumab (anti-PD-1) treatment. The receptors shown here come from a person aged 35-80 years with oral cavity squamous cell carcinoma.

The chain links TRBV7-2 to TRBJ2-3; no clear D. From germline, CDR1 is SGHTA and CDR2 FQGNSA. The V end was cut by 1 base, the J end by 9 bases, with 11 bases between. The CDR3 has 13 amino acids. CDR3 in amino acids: CASSLEVVGTQYF. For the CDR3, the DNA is TGTGCCAGCAGCTTAGAAGTGGTGGGGACGCAGTATTTT.

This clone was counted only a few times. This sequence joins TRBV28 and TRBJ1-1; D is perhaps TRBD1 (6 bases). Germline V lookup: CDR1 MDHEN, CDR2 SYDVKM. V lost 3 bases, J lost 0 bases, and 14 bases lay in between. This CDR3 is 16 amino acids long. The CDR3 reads CASSFASDSMNTEAFF. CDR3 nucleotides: TGTGCCAGCAGTTTTGCCTCGGACAGTATGAACACTGAAGCTTTCTTT.

This CDR3 reads CASSIGAGNEQFF. The CDR3 region has the DNA TGTGCCAGTAGTATAGGGGCCGGGAATGAGCAGTTCTTC. The gene calls are TRBV19 and TRBJ2-1, with D hard to call. V gave up 1 base and J gave up 7 bases, with 8 bases separating them. CDR3 size: 13 residues. Germline CDR1 is LNHDA and CDR2 is SQIVND (reference sequence).

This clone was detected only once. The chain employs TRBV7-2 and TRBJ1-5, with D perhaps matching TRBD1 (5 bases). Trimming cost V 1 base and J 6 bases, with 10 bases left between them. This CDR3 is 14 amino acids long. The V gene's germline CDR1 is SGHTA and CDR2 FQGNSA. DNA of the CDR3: TGTGCCAGCAGCTTAGGGGGGGGAGGTCAGCCCCAGCATTTT. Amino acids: CASSLGGGGQPQHF.

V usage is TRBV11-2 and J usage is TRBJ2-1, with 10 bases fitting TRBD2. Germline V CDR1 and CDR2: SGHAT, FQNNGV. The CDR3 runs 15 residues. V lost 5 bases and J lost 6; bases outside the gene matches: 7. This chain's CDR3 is CASSQQRGGRNEQFF. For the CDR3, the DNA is TGTGCCAGCAGCCAACAGCGGGGGGGCCGCAATGAGCAGTTCTTC. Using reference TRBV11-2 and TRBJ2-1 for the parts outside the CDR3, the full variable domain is EAGVAQSPRYKIIEKRQSVAFWCNPISGHATLYWYQQILGQGPKLLIQFQNNGVVDDSQLPKDRFSAERLKGVDSTLKIQPAKLEDSAVYLCASSQQRGGRNEQFFGPGTRLTVL.

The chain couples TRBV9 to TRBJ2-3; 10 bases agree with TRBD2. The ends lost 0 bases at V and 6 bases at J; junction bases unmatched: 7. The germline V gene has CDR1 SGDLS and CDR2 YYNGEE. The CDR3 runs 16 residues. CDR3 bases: TGTGCCAGCAGCGTAGGGCTAGCGGGGGCGGGGGATACGCAGTATTTT. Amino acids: CASSVGLAGAGDTQYF.

The CDR3 DNA is TGCGCCAGCAGGGGGAATCCTACAGATACGCAGTATTTT. Amino acid sequence: CASRGNPTDTQYF. The chain uses TRBV5-1 and TRBJ2-3; no firm D call. Germline V gene data show CDR1 as SGHRS and CDR2 as YFSETQ. The CDR3 consists of 13 residues. V lost 5 bases to trimming and J lost 3 bases, with 10 bases between them.

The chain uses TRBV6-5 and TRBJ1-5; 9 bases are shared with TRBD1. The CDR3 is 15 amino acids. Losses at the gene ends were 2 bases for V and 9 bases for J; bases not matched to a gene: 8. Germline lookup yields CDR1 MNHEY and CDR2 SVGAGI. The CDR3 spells CASSYRDREDWPQHF. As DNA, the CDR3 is TGTGCCAGCAGTTACCGGGACAGGGAAGACTGGCCCCAGCATTTT.

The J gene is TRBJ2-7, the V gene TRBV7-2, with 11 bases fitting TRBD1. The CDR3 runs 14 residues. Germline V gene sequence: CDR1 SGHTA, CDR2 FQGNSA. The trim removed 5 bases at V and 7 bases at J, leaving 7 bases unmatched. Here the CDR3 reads CASSPGTGGREQYF. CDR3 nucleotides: TGTGCCAGCAGCCCCGGGACAGGGGGTCGGGAGCAGTACTTC.

This CDR3 is CASTGSGAVDTQYF. CDR3 DNA: TGTGCCAGTACGGGATCGGGGGCCGTTGATACGCAGTATTTT. This sequence joins TRBV19 and TRBJ2-3, with D perhaps assigned TRBD1 or TRBD2 (6 bases each). Germline V gives CDR1 LNHDA, CDR2 SQIVND (reference sequence). The germline V and J ends were trimmed by 7 bases and 6 bases, with 17 bases remaining between them. The CDR3 is 14 residues long.

CDR3 amino acids: CASSLTSGRETQYF. In nucleotides, the CDR3 is TGTGCCAGCAGCTTAACTAGCGGGAGAGAGACCCAGTACTTC. The chain is built from TRBV11-3 and TRBJ2-5, with TRBD2 matching 11 bases. The CDR3 consists of 14 residues. Germline trimming cut 2 bases from V and 4 bases from J; bases unmatched to any gene: 0. Looked up from germline, CDR1 is SGHNT and CDR2 is YENEEA. Full variable domain (outside the CDR3, taken from reference TRBV11-3 and TRBJ2-5): EAGVVQSPRYKIIEKKQPVAFWCNPISGHNTLYWYLQNLGQGPELLIRYENEEAVDDSQLPKDRFSAERLKGVDSTLKIQPAELGDSAVYLCASSLTSGRETQYFGPGTRLLVL.

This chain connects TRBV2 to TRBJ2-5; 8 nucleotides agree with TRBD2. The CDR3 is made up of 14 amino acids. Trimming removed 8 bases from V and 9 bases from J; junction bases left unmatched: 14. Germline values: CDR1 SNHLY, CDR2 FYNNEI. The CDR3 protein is CASLELAGLGAQYF. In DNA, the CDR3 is TGTGCCAGCTTGGAATTAGCGGGGTTAGGGGCCCAGTACTTC.

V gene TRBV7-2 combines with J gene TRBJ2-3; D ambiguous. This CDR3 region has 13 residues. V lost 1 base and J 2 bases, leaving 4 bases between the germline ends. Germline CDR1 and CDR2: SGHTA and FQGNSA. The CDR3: CASSLGFTDTQYF. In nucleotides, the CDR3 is TGTGCCAGCAGCTTAGGGTTCACAGATACGCAGTATTTT.

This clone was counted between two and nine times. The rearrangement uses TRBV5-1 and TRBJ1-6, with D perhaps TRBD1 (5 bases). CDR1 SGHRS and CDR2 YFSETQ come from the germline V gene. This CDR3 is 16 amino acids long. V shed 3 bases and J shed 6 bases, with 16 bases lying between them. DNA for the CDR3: TGCGCCAGCAGCTCCGTTGGGACGGCACCTAATTCACCCCTCCACTTT. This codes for CASSSVGTAPNSPLHF.

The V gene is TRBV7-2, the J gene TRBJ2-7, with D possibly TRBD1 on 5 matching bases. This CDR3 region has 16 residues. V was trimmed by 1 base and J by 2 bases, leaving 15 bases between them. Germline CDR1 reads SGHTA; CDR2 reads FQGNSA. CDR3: CASSLGGAGSPYEQYF. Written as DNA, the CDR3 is TGTGCCAGCAGCTTAGGAGGTGCAGGGTCCCCCTACGAGCAGTACTTC.

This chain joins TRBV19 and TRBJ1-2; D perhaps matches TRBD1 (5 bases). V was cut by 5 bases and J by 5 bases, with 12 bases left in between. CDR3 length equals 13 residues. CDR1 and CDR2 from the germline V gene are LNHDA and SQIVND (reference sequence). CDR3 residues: CASSPWDFYGYTF. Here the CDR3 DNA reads TGTGCCAGTAGTCCTTGGGACTTTTATGGCTACACCTTC. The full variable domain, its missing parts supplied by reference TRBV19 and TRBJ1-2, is DGGITQSPKYLFRKEGQNVTLSCEQNLNHDAMYWYRQDPGQGLRLIYYSQIVNDFQKGDIAEGYSVSREKKESFPLTVTSAQKNPTAFYLCASSPWDFYGYTFGSGTRLTVV.

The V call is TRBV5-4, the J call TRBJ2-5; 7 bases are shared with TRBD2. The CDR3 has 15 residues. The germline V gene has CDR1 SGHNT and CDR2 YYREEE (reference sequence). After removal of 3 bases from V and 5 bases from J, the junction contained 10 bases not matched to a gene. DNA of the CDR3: TGTGCCAGCAGCTCACGCCTCCTGGGGGGGGAGACCCAGTACTTC. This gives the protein CASSSRLLGGETQYF. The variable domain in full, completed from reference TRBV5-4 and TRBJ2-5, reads ETGVTQSPTHLIKTRGQQVTLRCSSQSGHNTVSWYQQALGQGPQFIFQYYREEENGRGNFPPRFSGLQFPNYSSELNVNALELDDSALYLCASSSRLLGGETQYFGPGTRLLVL.

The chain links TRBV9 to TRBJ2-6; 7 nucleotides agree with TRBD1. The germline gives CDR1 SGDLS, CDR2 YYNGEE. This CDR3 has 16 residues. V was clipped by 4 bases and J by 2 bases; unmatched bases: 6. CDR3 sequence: CASSTGAPAGANVLTF. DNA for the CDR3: TGTGCCAGCAGCACAGGGGCACCAGCTGGGGCCAACGTCCTGACTTTC.

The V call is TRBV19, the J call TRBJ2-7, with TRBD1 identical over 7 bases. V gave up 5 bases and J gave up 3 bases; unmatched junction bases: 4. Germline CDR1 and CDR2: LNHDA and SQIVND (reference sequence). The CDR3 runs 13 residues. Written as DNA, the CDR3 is TGTGCCAGTAGTCGGGACAGTTTCTACGAGCAGTACTTC. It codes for CASSRDSFYEQYF. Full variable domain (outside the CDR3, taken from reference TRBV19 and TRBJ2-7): DGGITQSPKYLFRKEGQNVTLSCEQNLNHDAMYWYRQDPGQGLRLIYYSQIVNDFQKGDIAEGYSVSREKKESFPLTVTSAQKNPTAFYLCASSRDSFYEQYFGPGTRLTVT.

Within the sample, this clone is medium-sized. CDR3 in amino acids: CAISEVGRPQHF. DNA for the CDR3: TGTGCCATCAGTGAAGTAGGGCGGCCCCAGCATTTT. The chain uses TRBV10-3 and TRBJ1-5; D unresolved. In germline, CDR1 is ENHRY, CDR2 SYGVKD. V shed 3 bases and J shed 9 bases, with 9 bases lying between them. The CDR3 runs 12 residues.

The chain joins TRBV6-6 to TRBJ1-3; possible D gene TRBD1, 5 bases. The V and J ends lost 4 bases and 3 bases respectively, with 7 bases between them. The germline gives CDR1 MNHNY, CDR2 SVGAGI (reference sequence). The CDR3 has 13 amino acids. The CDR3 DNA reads TGTGCCAGCAGTTTGACAGTTGGAAACACCATATATTTT. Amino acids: CASSLTVGNTIYF.